Below are 7 T cell receptor beta chains sequenced from a single sample in a study of blood T cell repertoires in COVID-19. The assay was immunoSEQ multiplex PCR, and TCRdb's table has in-frame clones only and misses some. Of over 60,000 clones listed, more than 75% are singletons. Sequenced input: peripheral blood. The origin of the receptors is a human donor in a cohort sampled during active COVID-19.

The chain carries TRBV19 and TRBJ1-2; D perhaps matches TRBD1 (6 bases). CDR3 size: 14 residues. Trimming stripped 5 bases from V and 4 bases from J, with 14 bases between. Germline values: CDR1 LNHDA, CDR2 SQIVND (reference sequence). The CDR3 sequence is CASSDGQYIYGYTF. Written as DNA, the CDR3 is TGTGCCAGTAGTGACGGACAGTACATCTATGGCTACACCTTC.

The rearrangement uses TRBV27 and TRBJ1-2; D may be TRBD1 (5 bases). The germline CDR1 and CDR2 sequences are MNHEY and SMNVEV (reference sequence). Trimming cost V 4 bases and J 4 bases, with 10 bases left between them. The CDR3 is 13 residues long. The CDR3 loop is CASSSLGGYGYTF. CDR3 in DNA: TGTGCCAGCAGTTCCCTCGGGGGCTATGGCTACACCTTC.

The chain employs TRBV5-1 and TRBJ2-5; the match to TRBD1 covers 9 bases. The CDR3 contains 14 residues. V dropped 7 bases and J dropped 5; count of bases not matched to a gene: 9. Germline CDR1 is SGHRS and CDR2 is YFSETQ. Here the CDR3 DNA reads TGCGCCAGCGGGGAACAGGGGGCGTCGGAGACCCAGTACTTC. Residues: CASGEQGASETQYF.

This clone was seen once. This chain connects TRBV7-3 to TRBJ1-6, with D maybe TRBD1 (5 bases). Germline CDR1 and CDR2: SGHTA and FQGTGA. V was clipped by 6 bases and J by 0 bases, with 15 bases between them. This CDR3 region has 17 residues. Here the CDR3 reads CASRLAGTYSYNSPLHF. The CDR3, as DNA: TGTGCCAGCAGACTAGCAGGGACCTACTCCTATAATTCACCCCTCCACTTT.

This clone was seen once. The genes are TRBV6-1 and TRBJ2-3, with 7 bases that match TRBD1. Germline-derived CDR1 and CDR2 are MNHNS and SASEGT. Germline trimming cut 3 bases from V and 6 bases from J; bases unmatched to any gene: 12. The CDR3 extends over 16 amino acids. CDR3 DNA sequence: TGTGCCAGCAGTGATAGAGGGGGCGCCCCGCCGGATACGCAGTATTTT. It translates to CASSDRGGAPPDTQYF.

This chain links TRBV6-5 with TRBJ2-3, with D possibly matching TRBD2 (6 bases). The CDR3 length is 15 residues. Trimming stripped 6 bases from V and 6 bases from J, with 19 bases between. CDR1 and CDR2 from the germline V gene are MNHEY and SVGAGI. Here the CDR3 reads CASSRDFGPADTQYF. The CDR3 DNA reads TGTGCCAGCAGCCGGGACTTTGGGCCCGCCGATACGCAGTATTTT.

This chain connects TRBV7-9 to TRBJ2-7; 7 bases are a match to TRBD1. Germline V gives CDR1 SEHNR, CDR2 FQNEAQ (reference sequence). This CDR3 is 13 amino acids long. Losses at the gene ends were 3 bases for V and 3 bases for J; bases not matched to a gene: 2. CDR3 in amino acids: CASSLGQFYEQYF. In DNA form, the CDR3 reads TGTGCCAGCAGCTTGGGACAGTTCTACGAGCAGTACTTC.